Following are 27 T cell receptor beta chains from one sample sequenced in a study of control samples from healthy donors and cancer patients. The protocol was immunoSEQ multiplex PCR, while the TCRdb copy is restricted to in-frame clones and leaves out a portion. This table has around 30,000 clones, about 86% appearing once. The source material was PBMCs. These receptor sequences come from a woman aged 35 to 49 with lung cancer.

The rearrangement uses TRBV4-1 and TRBJ1-1; no clear D. This CDR3 has 11 amino acids. The V gene lost 7 bases and the J gene lost 5 bases, with 8 bases spanning the gap. Germline V gene lookup returns CDR1 MGHRA and CDR2 YSYEKL. The CDR3 loop is CASNRGTEAFF. In nucleotides, the CDR3 is TGCGCCAGCAACCGGGGAACTGAAGCTTTCTTT.

The CDR3 sequence: CASSVGANYGYTF. In DNA form, the CDR3 reads TGTGCCAGCAGCGTCGGGGCCAACTATGGCTACACCTTC. This sequence joins TRBV11-3 and TRBJ1-2, with a weak D call TRBD1 (5 bases). The V and J ends lost 5 bases and 2 bases respectively, with 9 bases between them. The germline CDR1 and CDR2 sequences are SGHNT and YENEEA. The CDR3 sequence is 13 residues long.

This clone occurred once. The rearrangement links TRBV19 to TRBJ2-6, with D possibly called TRBD1 or TRBD2 (6 bases each). This CDR3 contains 12 residues. V was shortened by 8 bases and J by 6 bases, with 8 bases between the two germline ends. Germline V gene data show CDR1 as LNHDA and CDR2 as SQIVND (reference sequence). CDR3 sequence (DNA): TGTGCCAGTCCGGGGGCGGCCAACGTCCTGACTTTC. Amino acids: CASPGAANVLTF.

The chain recombines TRBV5-4 with TRBJ1-6; D remains ambiguous. The germline V gene has CDR1 SGHNT and CDR2 YYREEE (reference sequence). The length of the CDR3 is 14 residues. V was cut by 0 bases and J by 4 bases, with 5 bases left in between. The CDR3 region has the DNA TGTGCCAGCAGCTTGGGACAATATAATTCACCCCTCCACTTT. As protein: CASSLGQYNSPLHF.

The chain combines TRBV2 with TRBJ1-2; TRBD1 agrees at 7 bases. CDR3 length: 14 residues. J was trimmed by 4 bases and V by 4 bases; bases with no gene match: 6. CDR1 and CDR2 (germline): SNHLY, FYNNEI. Written as DNA, the CDR3 is TGTGCCAGCAGTGGTATGGGACAGATCTATGGCTACACCTTC. Its protein is CASSGMGQIYGYTF.

This chain connects TRBV5-4 to TRBJ2-7; 9 nucleotides agree with TRBD1. This CDR3 is 14 amino acids long. The V gene end was trimmed by 9 bases and the J gene end by 6 bases; junction bases not matched to a gene: 13. The germline CDR1 and CDR2 sequences are SGHNT and YYREEE (reference sequence). The CDR3 loop reads CATTRGGQGVEQYF. CDR3 sequence (DNA): TGTGCCACCACCAGGGGGGGACAGGGTGTCGAGCAGTACTTC.

V gene TRBV6-6 combines with J gene TRBJ1-6, with 9 bases lining up with TRBD1. Per the germline V gene, CDR1 is MNHNY and CDR2 is SVGAGI (reference sequence). J was trimmed by 7 bases and V by 5 bases; bases with no gene match: 9. The CDR3 is made up of 16 amino acids. For the CDR3, the DNA is TGTGCCAGCAGTCAGAGACCGGGACAGGGAAATTCACCCCTCCACTTT. Its protein is CASSQRPGQGNSPLHF.

The DNA of the CDR3 is TGTGCCAGCAGCCACCCGGTCGGTGGATTGGAGACCCAGTACTTC. This gives the protein CASSHPVGGLETQYF. The chain joins TRBV3-1 (or the pseudogene TRBV3-2) to TRBJ2-5; no reliable D call. CDR1 and CDR2 (germline): LGHDT, YNNKEL (reference sequence). The V and J ends lost 3 bases and 5 bases respectively, with 16 bases between them. This CDR3 has 15 residues.

The chain couples TRBV11-2 to TRBJ2-7; TRBD2 aligns across 7 bases. The CDR3 runs 15 residues. From germline, CDR1 is SGHAT and CDR2 FQNNGV. V dropped 1 base and J dropped 2; count of bases not matched to a gene: 5. The CDR3 sequence: CASSLGPSGPYEQYF. Written as DNA, the CDR3 is TGTGCCAGCAGCTTAGGGCCTAGCGGTCCCTACGAGCAGTACTTC.

The table lists this clone with a few counts. The chain combines TRBV4-2 with TRBJ2-1; D gene unclear. The CDR3 has 13 residues. Germline V gene data show CDR1 as LGHNA and CDR2 as YNFKEQ. Deletions cut 3 bases from V and 8 bases from J, with 11 bases between. The CDR3 coding sequence is TGTGCCAGCAGCCAGGAAGGGATGGATGAGCAGTTCTTC. The encoded protein is CASSQEGMDEQFF.

The chain joins TRBV11-3 to TRBJ1-5; the D is unclear. CDR1 and CDR2 from the germline V gene are SGHNT and YENEEA. The length of the CDR3 is 16 residues. Trimming left V 6 bases short and J 6 bases short, with 21 bases between. DNA for the CDR3: TGTGCCAGCAGTCCAGCCCCGAACAGTTCGCTTCAGCCCCAGCATTTT. Translated: CASSPAPNSSLQPQHF.

The chain combines TRBV6-2 or TRBV6-3 with TRBJ1-2; D gene ambiguous. Trimming left V 5 bases short and J 4 bases short, with 8 bases between. The germline V gene encodes CDR1 MNHEY and CDR2 SVGEGT. The CDR3 is made up of 12 amino acids. This CDR3 reads CASSTSIYGYTF. The CDR3 region has the DNA TGTGCCAGCAGTACCAGTATCTATGGCTACACCTTC.

CDR3 residues: CSVASNTEAFF. The CDR3 DNA is TGCAGCGTTGCTTCGAACACTGAAGCTTTCTTT. The chain uses TRBV29-1 and TRBJ1-1; D is unresolved. Germline CDR1 is SQVTM and CDR2 is ANQGSEA. V dropped 4 bases and J dropped 1 base, with 4 bases sitting between them. This CDR3 has 11 residues.

Only one count was recorded for this clone. This chain uses TRBV2 with TRBJ2-4; D remains unclear. Between the trimmed V and J ends, which lost 2 bases and 4 bases, there was a span of 12 bases. CDR3 length: 15 residues. Germline CDR1 SNHLY, CDR2 FYNNEI. The CDR3 DNA sequence: TGTGCCAGCAGTGAATTAGTGGTCCTTAAAAACATTCAGTACTTC. Its translation is CASSELVVLKNIQYF.

This chain uses TRBV5-6 with TRBJ2-4; 11 bases map to TRBD2. The germline gives CDR1 SGHDT, CDR2 YYEEEE. The CDR3 contains 16 residues. J gave up 3 bases and V 4 bases, and 6 bases lay outside the gene matches. CDR3 region: CASSPLLAGDKNIQYF. CDR3 DNA sequence: TGTGCCAGCAGCCCCTTACTAGCGGGAGACAAAAACATTCAGTACTTC.

The V call is TRBV24-1, the J call TRBJ2-3; the D gene is possibly TRBD2 (7 bases). This CDR3 has 14 residues. Trimming cost V 5 bases and J 1 base, with 9 bases left between them. CDR1 and CDR2 from the germline V gene are KGHDR and SFDVKD. CDR3: CATSGEGGTDTQYF. In nucleotides, the CDR3 is TGTGCCACCAGTGGGGAGGGGGGCACAGATACGCAGTATTTT.

The chain has TRBV5-1 and TRBJ2-2; a weak D match, TRBD2 (6 bases). V lost 7 bases and J 0 bases, leaving 16 bases between the germline ends. The germline V gene has CDR1 SGHRS and CDR2 YFSETQ. The CDR3 contains 16 residues. This chain's CDR3 is CASQAEGNANTGELFF. CDR3 sequence (DNA): TGCGCCAGCCAGGCGGAGGGGAACGCGAACACCGGGGAGCTGTTTTTT.

This rearrangement joins TRBV5-1 to TRBJ2-6, with no clear D. This CDR3 comprises 15 residues. Trimming stripped 5 bases from V and 0 bases from J, with 9 bases between. Germline CDR1 and CDR2: SGHRS and YFSETQ. This chain's CDR3 is CASSPYPSGANVLTF. CDR3 DNA sequence: TGCGCCAGCAGTCCCTACCCCTCTGGGGCCAACGTCCTGACTTTC. Full variable domain (missing parts from reference TRBV5-1 and TRBJ2-6): KAGVTQTPRYLIKTRGQQVTLSCSPISGHRSVSWYQQTPGQGLQFLFEYFSETQRNKGNFPGRFSGRQFSNSRSEMNVSTLELGDSALYLCASSPYPSGANVLTFGAGSRLTVL.

This clone was detected only once. The chain carries TRBV19 and TRBJ1-5; D remains unclear. CDR3 size: 15 residues. Per the germline V gene, CDR1 is LNHDA and CDR2 is SQIVND (reference sequence). Trimming cost V 3 bases and J 0 bases, with 9 bases left between them. The CDR3 DNA follows: TGTGCCAGTAGTATTCCGGGATTTAGCAATCAGCCCCAGCATTTT. This encodes CASSIPGFSNQPQHF.

This clone was counted a few times. The chain uses TRBV6-4 and TRBJ2-3, with 9 bases lining up with TRBD2. Trimming removed 6 bases from V and 2 bases from J; junction bases left unmatched: 6. The germline V gene encodes CDR1 MRHNA and CDR2 SNTAGT. This CDR3 spans 15 amino acids. The CDR3 DNA reads as TGTGCCAGCAGCCGCGGGGGGGATATCACAGATACGCAGTATTTT. As protein: CASSRGGDITDTQYF.

This clone was seen a single time. The rearrangement links TRBV30 to TRBJ1-4; D is perhaps TRBD1 (5 bases). The CDR3 length is 14 residues. Trimming removed 8 bases at V and 2 bases at J, with 15 bases between. In germline, CDR1 is GTSNPN, CDR2 SVGIG (reference sequence). CDR3: CAGTSGTTNEKLFF. In nucleotides, the CDR3 is TGTGCCGGGACCTCCGGGACCACTAATGAAAAACTGTTTTTT.

The V call is TRBV6-5, the J call TRBJ2-5, with D tentatively TRBD2 (5 bases). The CDR3 has 14 residues. Trimming took 7 bases from V and 5 from J, leaving 17 bases between them. Germline V gives CDR1 MNHEY, CDR2 SVGAGI. CDR3 DNA: TGTGCCAGCACCCCCCGGACTGCCGGGGAGACCCAGTACTTC. Protein product: CASTPRTAGETQYF.

The V call is TRBV4-2, the J call TRBJ2-3, with 12 bases matching TRBD2. Germline V CDR1 and CDR2: LGHNA, YNFKEQ. This CDR3 has 15 amino acids. V was pared by 5 bases and J by 4 bases, with 4 bases of the junction left unmatched. This CDR3 is CASSASGGEADTQYF. The CDR3 nucleotides read TGTGCCAGCAGCGCTAGCGGGGGGGAGGCAGATACGCAGTATTTT.

The chain is built from TRBV9 and TRBJ2-3; D is undetermined. From germline, CDR1 is SGDLS and CDR2 YYNGEE. Trimming shortened V by 9 bases and J by 2 bases, and 13 bases separated the two germline ends. The CDR3 has 13 residues. The CDR3 loop is CATSRSPTDTQYF. As DNA, the CDR3 is TGTGCCACGTCTAGATCCCCCACAGATACGCAGTATTTT.

This clone was seen more than once but under ten times. This chain links TRBV29-1 with TRBJ1-1; no firm D call. The V and J ends lost 5 bases and 6 bases respectively, with 10 bases between them. CDR3 length equals 11 residues. From germline, CDR1 is SQVTM and CDR2 ANQGSEA. CDR3 loop: CSVLFNAEAFF. CDR3 in DNA: TGCAGCGTTCTATTTAATGCTGAAGCTTTCTTT.

The chain has TRBV2 and TRBJ2-4; 7 nucleotides agree with TRBD1. The CDR3 sequence is 16 residues long. Looked up from germline, CDR1 is SNHLY and CDR2 is FYNNEI. V lost 6 bases and J lost 0; bases outside the gene matches: 8. The CDR3 reads CASSRDSRLAKNIQYF. The CDR3 DNA is TGTGCCAGCAGCCGGGACAGTCGTCTAGCCAAAAACATTCAGTACTTC.

The rearrangement links TRBV5-6 to TRBJ2-2; 9 positions agree with TRBD1. The V and J ends lost 4 bases and 7 bases, in that order; junction bases with no gene match: 11. The CDR3 has 16 residues. Germline CDR1 SGHDT, CDR2 YYEEEE. CDR3 amino acids: CASSPGSTGGVGELFF. CDR3 sequence (DNA): TGTGCCAGCAGCCCGGGATCGACAGGGGGGGTCGGGGAGCTGTTTTTT.